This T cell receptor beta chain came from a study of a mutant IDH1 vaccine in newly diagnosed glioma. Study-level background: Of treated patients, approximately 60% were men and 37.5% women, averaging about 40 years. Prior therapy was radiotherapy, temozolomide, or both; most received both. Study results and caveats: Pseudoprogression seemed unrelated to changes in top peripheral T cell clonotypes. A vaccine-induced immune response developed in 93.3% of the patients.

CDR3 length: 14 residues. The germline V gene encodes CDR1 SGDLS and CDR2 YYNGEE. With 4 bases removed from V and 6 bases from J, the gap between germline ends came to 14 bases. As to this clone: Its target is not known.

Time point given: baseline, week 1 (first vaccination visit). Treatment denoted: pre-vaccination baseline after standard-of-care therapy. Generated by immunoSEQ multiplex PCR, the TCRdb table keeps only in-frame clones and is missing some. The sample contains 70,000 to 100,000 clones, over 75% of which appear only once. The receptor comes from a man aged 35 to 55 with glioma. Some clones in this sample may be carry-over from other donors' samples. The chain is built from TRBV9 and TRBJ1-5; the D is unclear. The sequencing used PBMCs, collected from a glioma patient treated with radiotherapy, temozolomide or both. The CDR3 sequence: CASSQRREGQPQHF. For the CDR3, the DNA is TGTGCCAGCAGCCAGCGCCGGGAGGGTCAGCCCCAGCATTTT.